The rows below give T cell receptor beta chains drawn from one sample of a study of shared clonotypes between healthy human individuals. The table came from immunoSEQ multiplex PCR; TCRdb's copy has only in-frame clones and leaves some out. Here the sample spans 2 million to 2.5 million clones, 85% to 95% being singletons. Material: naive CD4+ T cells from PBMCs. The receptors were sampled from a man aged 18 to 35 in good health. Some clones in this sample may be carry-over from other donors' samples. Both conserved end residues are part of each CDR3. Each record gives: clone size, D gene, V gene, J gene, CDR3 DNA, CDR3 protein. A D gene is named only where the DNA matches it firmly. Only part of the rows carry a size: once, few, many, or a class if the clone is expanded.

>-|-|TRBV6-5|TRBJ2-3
TGTGCCTGTAAACGAGCGTTGGGCACAGATACGCAGTATTTT
CACKRALGTDTQYF
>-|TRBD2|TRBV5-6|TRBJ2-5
TGTGCCAGCAGTCGACTAGCGGAGACCCAAGAGACCCAGTACTTC
CASSRLAETQETQYF
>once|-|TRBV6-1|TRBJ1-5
TGTGCCAGCAGGGAGGGAGGGAATCAGCCCCAGCATTTT
CASREGGNQPQHF
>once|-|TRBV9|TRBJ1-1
TGTGCCAGCAGCGCGGGCTCGATTGGACAGAAGAACACTGAAGCTTTCTTT
CASSAGSIGQKNTEAFF
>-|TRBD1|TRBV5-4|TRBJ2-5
TGTGCCAGCAGCCCCCCAGGGGGAGAGACCCAGTACTTC
CASSPPGGETQYF
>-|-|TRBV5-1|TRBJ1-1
TGCGCCAGCAGCTTGCTGATCGTGGGGGGGAACACTGAAGCTTTCTTT
CASSLLIVGGNTEAFF
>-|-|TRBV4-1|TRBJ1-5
TGCGCCAGCAGCCAAGTTGGGACATCCAGTCAGCCCCAGCATTTT
CASSQVGTSSQPQHF
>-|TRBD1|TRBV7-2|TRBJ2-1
TGTGCCAGCAGCTTAGACTTCGGGACAGCCTCCTACAATGAGCAGTTCTTC
CASSLDFGTASYNEQFF
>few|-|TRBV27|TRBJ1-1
TGTGCCAGCAGCGAAGCAACGAACACTGAAGCTTTCTTT
CASSEATNTEAFF
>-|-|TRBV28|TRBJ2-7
TGTGCCAGCACCCCGTTAGGGGGAAGCTCCTACGAGCAGTACTTC
CASTPLGGSSYEQYF
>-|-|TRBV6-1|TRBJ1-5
TGTGCCAGCAGATACGACAGGTATAGCAATCAGCCCCAGCATTTT
CASRYDRYSNQPQHF
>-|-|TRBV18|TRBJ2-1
TGTGCCAGCTCCGGAGCGGGTACTTACAATGAGCAGTTCTTC
CASSGAGTYNEQFF
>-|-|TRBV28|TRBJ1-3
TGTGCCAGCAGTTTGGTCTCGCGCGGGTCTGGAAACACCATATATTTT
CASSLVSRGSGNTIYF
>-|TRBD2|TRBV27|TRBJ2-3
TGTGCCAGCAGTTTTAGCGGGAGAGATACGCAGTATTTT
CASSFSGRDTQYF
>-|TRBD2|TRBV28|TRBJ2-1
TGTGCCAGCACCTTAGCGGTGGGGGGGGTCAATGAGCAGTTCTTC
CASTLAVGGVNEQFF
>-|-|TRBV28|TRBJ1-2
TGTGCCAGCAGTCTCCCCAGCCTAGCTAACTATGGCTACACCTTC
CASSLPSLANYGYTF
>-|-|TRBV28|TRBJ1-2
TGTGCCAGCAGTTTAGGGGCCGGAAACTATGGCTACACCTTC
CASSLGAGNYGYTF
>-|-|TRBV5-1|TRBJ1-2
TGCGCCAGCAGCCCAGGATGGGGGGGAGGAGATGGCTACACCTTC
CASSPGWGGGDGYTF
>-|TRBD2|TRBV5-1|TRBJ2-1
TGCGCCAGCAGCCAACTAGCGGGAGTCCCCAATGAGCAGTTCTTC
CASSQLAGVPNEQFF
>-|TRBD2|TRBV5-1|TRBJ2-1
TGCGCCAGCAGCCGGGGTGGTAGCGGGAGCTCCTACAATGAGCAGTTCTTC
CASSRGGSGSSYNEQFF
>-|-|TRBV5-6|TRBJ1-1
TGTGCCAGCAGCCCCGCCGGGAGGTTGAACACTGAAGCTTTCTTT
CASSPAGRLNTEAFF
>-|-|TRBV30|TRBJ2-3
TGTGCCTGGCGTGCAGGGCGCTTGGATACGCAGTATTTT
CAWRAGRLDTQYF
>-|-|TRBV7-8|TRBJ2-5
TGTGCCAGCAGCACTACAGGGTATTTGGGCCAAGAGACCCAGTACTTC
CASSTTGYLGQETQYF
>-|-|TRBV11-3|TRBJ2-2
TGTGCCAGCAGCTCCCCCTGGCAGGGGGGCTCCGGGGAGCTGTTTTTT
CASSSPWQGGSGELFF
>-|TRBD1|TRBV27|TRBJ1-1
TGTGCCAGCAGGAGGACAGGGACTAACTTTTTACCCACTGAAGCTTTCTTT
CASRRTGTNFLPTEAFF
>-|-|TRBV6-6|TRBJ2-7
TGTGCCAGCACATCCACCGGGAGACAGGCTACCTACGAGCAGTACTTC
CASTSTGRQATYEQYF
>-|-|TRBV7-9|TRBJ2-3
TGTGCCAGCAGCTACCCCTTCGGACAGAGAAGCACAGATACGCAGTATTTT
CASSYPFGQRSTDTQYF
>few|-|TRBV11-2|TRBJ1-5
TGTGCCAGCAGCTTAGGGCTCGGTCAGCCCCAGCATTTT
CASSLGLGQPQHF
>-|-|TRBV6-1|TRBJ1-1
TGTGCCAGCAGTGCCCGACAGACGAACACTGAAGCTTTCTTT
CASSARQTNTEAFF
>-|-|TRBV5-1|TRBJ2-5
TGCGCCAGCAGCTTAGGCAGAGACCAAGAGACCCAGTACTTC
CASSLGRDQETQYF
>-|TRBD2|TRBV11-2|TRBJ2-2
TGTGCCAGCAGCTACTTATCGGGACTAGTTATCACCGGGGAGCTGTTTTTT
CASSYLSGLVITGELFF
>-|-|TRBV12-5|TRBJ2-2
TGTGCTAGTGGTTTGGGGGCCCCGAACACCGGGGAGCTGTTTTTT
CASGLGAPNTGELFF
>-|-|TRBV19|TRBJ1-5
TGTGCCAGTAGTACCCGCGGGTATCTTGGCAATCAGCCCCAGCATTTT
CASSTRGYLGNQPQHF
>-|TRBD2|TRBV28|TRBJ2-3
TGTGCCAGCAGACCCACTAGCGGGAGCACAGATACGCAGTATTTT
CASRPTSGSTDTQYF
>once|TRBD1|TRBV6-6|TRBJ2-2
TGTGCCAGCAGTGGTACCGGGACAGATAACACCGGGGAGCTGTTTTTT
CASSGTGTDNTGELFF
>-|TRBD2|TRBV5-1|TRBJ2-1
TGCGCCAGCAGTTGGTCGGGACTAGCAACGACCAATGAGCAGTTCTTC
CASSWSGLATTNEQFF
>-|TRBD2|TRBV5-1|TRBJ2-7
TGCGCCAGCAGCTCCCTCTCTAGCGGGAGGGTGGAGCAGTACTTC
CASSSLSSGRVEQYF
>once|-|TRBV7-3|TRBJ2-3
TGTGCCAGCAGCTTAGGGGTTAGCACAGATACGCAGTATTTT
CASSLGVSTDTQYF
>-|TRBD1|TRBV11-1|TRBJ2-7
TGTGCCAGCAGCCCCAGGGGGCGGGGTCAGCCCTACGAGCAGTACTTC
CASSPRGRGQPYEQYF
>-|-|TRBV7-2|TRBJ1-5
TGTGCCAGCAGCCCGGGATATCAGCCCCAGCATTTT
CASSPGYQPQHF
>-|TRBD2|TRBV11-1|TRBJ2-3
TGTGCCAGCAGCAACGGGGGGGAGACTGGGCGTACGCAGTATTTT
CASSNGGETGRTQYF
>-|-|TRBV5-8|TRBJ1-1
TGTGCCAGCAGCTTGGGTCAGGGTAGGGACACTGAAGCTTTCTTT
CASSLGQGRDTEAFF
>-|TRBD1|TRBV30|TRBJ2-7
TGTGCCTGGACCAGGGGGTCTACCTACGAGCAGTACTTC
CAWTRGSTYEQYF
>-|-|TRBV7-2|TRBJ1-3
TGTGCCAGCAGCTCAAGCTCTGGAAACACCATATATTTT
CASSSSSGNTIYF
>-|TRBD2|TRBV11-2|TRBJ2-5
TGTGCCAGCAGCTTGGATGGGCTCCGGGCTAGCGGAAACCAAGAGACCCAGTACTTC
CASSLDGLRASGNQETQYF
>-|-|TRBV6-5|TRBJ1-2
TGTGCCAGCAGTTACTCTCGGGGAGCCTATGGCTACACCTTC
CASSYSRGAYGYTF
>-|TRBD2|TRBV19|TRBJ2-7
TGTGCCAGTAGTAAAATAGCGGGGGCCCAGTCCTACGAGCAGTACTTC
CASSKIAGAQSYEQYF
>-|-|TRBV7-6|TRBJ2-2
TGTGCCAGCAGCTTAGTTGCAGGGGCTGGGGCGAACACCGGGGAGCTGTTTTTT
CASSLVAGAGANTGELFF
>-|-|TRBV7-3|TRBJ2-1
TGTGCCAGCAGCTTTAGCGGAGATTCCTACAATGAGCAGTTCTTC
CASSFSGDSYNEQFF
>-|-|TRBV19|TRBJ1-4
TGTGCCAGTAGTATGGACAGTCCTTATGTTGATAATGAAAAACTGTTTTTT
CASSMDSPYVDNEKLFF
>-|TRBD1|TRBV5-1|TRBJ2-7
TGCGCCAGCAGCCCCGGGACAGGGGGCCGGGAGCAGTACTTC
CASSPGTGGREQYF
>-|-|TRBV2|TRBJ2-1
TGTGCCAGCAGTGCCGGACCCCACAATGAGCAGTTCTTC
CASSAGPHNEQFF
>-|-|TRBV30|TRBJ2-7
TGTGCCTGGAGTCCCCAGGGACAAGTCTACGAGCAGTACTTC
CAWSPQGQVYEQYF
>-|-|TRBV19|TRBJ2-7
TGTGCCAGTTCGCGGGCGGACGAGCAGTACTTC
CASSRADEQYF
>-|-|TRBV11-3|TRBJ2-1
TGTGCCAGCAGCTCGCGGGTGGATGAGCAGTTCTTC
CASSSRVDEQFF
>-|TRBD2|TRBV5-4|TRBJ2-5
TGTGCCAGCAGCTCCGGGGGACTAGCGGGGGAGACCCAGTACTTC
CASSSGGLAGETQYF